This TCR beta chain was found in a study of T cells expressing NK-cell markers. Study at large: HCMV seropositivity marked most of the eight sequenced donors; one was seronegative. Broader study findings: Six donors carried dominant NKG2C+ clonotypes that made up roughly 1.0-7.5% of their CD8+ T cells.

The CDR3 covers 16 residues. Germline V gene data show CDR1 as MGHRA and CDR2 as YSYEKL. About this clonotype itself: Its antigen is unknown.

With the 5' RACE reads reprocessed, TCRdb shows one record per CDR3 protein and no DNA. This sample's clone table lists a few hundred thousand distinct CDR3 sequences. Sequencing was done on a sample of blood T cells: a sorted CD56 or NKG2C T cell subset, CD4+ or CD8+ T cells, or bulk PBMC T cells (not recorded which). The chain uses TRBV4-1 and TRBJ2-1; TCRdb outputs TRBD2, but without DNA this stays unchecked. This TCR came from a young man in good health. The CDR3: CASSPGPGTRPNEQFF.